Below are 26 T cell receptor beta chains sequenced from a single sample in a study of cytomegalovirus exposure and HLA in healthy donors. The PCR employed 60 Vbeta primers together with 13 Jbeta primers. The method was immunoSEQ multiplex PCR; TCRdb's version includes in-frame clones alone and lacks a portion of them. The table lists about 120,000 clones, approximately 80% of them singletons, with 1.8% in the top ten. Sequencing was carried out using PBMCs. The source is a man between 18 and 35 years old in good health and CMV-seronegative.

This clone was counted a single time. This chain links TRBV15 with TRBJ2-7; 11 positions match TRBD1. Germline V gives CDR1 LNHNV, CDR2 YYDKDF (reference sequence). This CDR3 has 17 residues. V dropped 8 bases and J dropped 4; count of bases not matched to a gene: 16. The chain's CDR3 is CATRAEPGQGAKYEQYF. DNA for the CDR3: TGTGCCACCCGCGCAGAACCCGGACAGGGGGCGAAATACGAGCAGTACTTC.

This chain links TRBV19 with TRBJ2-1; tentatively, D is TRBD2 (6 bases). CDR1 LNHDA and CDR2 SQIVND come from the germline V gene (reference sequence). This CDR3 has 15 amino acids. The ends were cut back, 4 bases at V and 8 bases at J, with 18 bases in the middle. The CDR3 sequence: CASSTGTPARDEQFF. In DNA form, the CDR3 reads TGTGCCAGTAGTACTGGGACTCCGGCTCGGGATGAGCAGTTCTTC.

For this clone: The DNA is left out, because the CDR3 cannot be placed on it with certainty; the CDR3 is given as TCRdb lists it. The rearrangement uses TRBV12-1 and TRBJ2-7; TRBD2, the table's D call, lacks a check against the DNA. TRBV12-1 is classified as a pseudogene. The CDR3 is made up of 16 amino acids, end residues included. CDR3 sequence: CASSLVAGGSFYEQYF.

The V and J genes are TRBV19 and TRBJ2-6; 10 nucleotides match TRBD1. The CDR3 spans 17 residues. Germline-derived CDR1 and CDR2 are LNHDA and SQIVND (reference sequence). The junction had 6 bases not matched to a gene; V was cut back by 5 bases and J by 2 bases. The DNA of the CDR3 is TGTGCCAGTAGTCTTAGACAGGGGGCTACTGGGGCCAACGTCCTGACTTTC. Its protein product is CASSLRQGATGANVLTF.

The chain employs TRBV5-4 and TRBJ2-3; perhaps TRBD2 as D (6 bases). Trimming took 4 bases from V and 2 from J, leaving 14 bases between them. CDR1 SGHNT and CDR2 YYREEE come from the germline V gene (reference sequence). CDR3 size: 15 residues. CDR3 loop: CASSHSGLITDTQYF. The CDR3, as DNA: TGTGCCAGCAGCCACAGCGGGCTTATCACAGATACGCAGTATTTT.

The rearrangement links TRBV4-1 to TRBJ2-7; possible D gene TRBD2, 5 bases. CDR1 and CDR2 from the germline V gene are MGHRA and YSYEKL. The CDR3 loop spans 15 amino acids. With 4 bases removed from V and 6 bases from J, the gap between germline ends came to 19 bases. CDR3 sequence: CASSRPGADLSEQYF. CDR3 nucleotide sequence: TGCGCCAGCAGCCGGCCAGGAGCGGATCTGAGCGAGCAGTACTTC.

This chain connects TRBV4-3 to TRBJ2-3; 11 bases map to TRBD2. Germline lookup yields CDR1 LGHNA and CDR2 YSLEER. V lost 4 bases to trimming and J lost 14 bases; unmatched junction nucleotides: 17. The CDR3 sequence is 16 residues long. The CDR3 sequence: CASSPKPPGLAAWVYF. CDR3 DNA sequence: TGCGCCAGCAGCCCCAAACCCCCGGGACTAGCGGCCTGGGTGTATTTT.

The V and J genes are TRBV5-6 and TRBJ2-6, with 7 bases fitting TRBD1. Trimming removed 4 bases from V and 2 bases from J; junction bases left unmatched: 3. The CDR3 runs 15 residues. Germline assignment: CDR1 SGHDT and CDR2 YYEEEE. This chain's CDR3 is CASSRTGAGANVLTF. Written as DNA, the CDR3 is TGTGCCAGCAGCCGAACAGGGGCTGGGGCCAACGTCCTGACTTTC.

The rearrangement uses TRBV5-6 and TRBJ2-3; D may be TRBD2 (6 bases). Trimming left V 4 bases short and J 0 bases short, with 12 bases between. The CDR3 spans 15 residues. Germline V gene sequence: CDR1 SGHDT, CDR2 YYEEEE. The CDR3 loop reads CASSPRTISTDTQYF. Written as DNA, the CDR3 is TGTGCCAGCAGCCCGAGGACTATAAGCACAGATACGCAGTATTTT.

V usage is TRBV5-6 and J usage is TRBJ2-7; maybe TRBD1 (6 bases). V gave up 4 bases and J gave up 1 base, with 12 bases separating them. The CDR3 loop spans 14 amino acids. Germline CDR1 is SGHDT and CDR2 is YYEEEE. The DNA of the CDR3 is TGTGCCAGCAGCGCCACAGGGAGATCCTACGAGCAGTACTTC. It is translated as CASSATGRSYEQYF.

This rearrangement joins TRBV5-1 to TRBJ1-1; 7 nucleotides align to TRBD1. Germline CDR1 SGHRS, CDR2 YFSETQ. V lost 3 bases to trimming and J lost 3 bases; unmatched junction nucleotides: 5. The CDR3 has 14 amino acids. The CDR3, as DNA: TGCGCCAGCAGCTCCAGGGGGGTGGACACTGAAGCTTTCTTT. This codes for CASSSRGVDTEAFF.

The chain links TRBV7-2 to TRBJ2-3; D ambiguous. This CDR3 contains 12 residues. Germline V gene lookup returns CDR1 SGHTA and CDR2 FQGNSA. Trimming cost V 8 bases and J 4 bases, with 10 bases left between them. In DNA, the CDR3 is TGTGCCAGCGGCCAGAGGCCAGATACGCAGTATTTT. Its translation: CASGQRPDTQYF.

The chain couples TRBV28 to TRBJ1-3; D remains unclear. CDR3 length: 14 residues. The V end was cut by 5 bases, the J end by 4 bases, with 12 bases between. Germline CDR1 is MDHEN and CDR2 is SYDVKM. Here the CDR3 reads CASSNLEGGNTIYF. DNA of the CDR3: TGTGCCAGCAGTAACTTGGAGGGCGGAAACACCATATATTTT. The variable domain in full, with the rest retrieved from reference TRBV28 and TRBJ1-3, is DVKVTQSSRYLVKRTGEKVFLECVQDMDHENMFWYRQDPGLGLRLIYFSYDVKMKEKGDIPEGYSVSREKKERFSLILESASTNQTSMYLCASSNLEGGNTIYFGEGSWLTVV.

The chain links TRBV6-1 to TRBJ2-7; D perhaps matches TRBD1 (6 bases). Between the trimmed V and J ends, which lost 2 bases and 2 bases, there was a span of 10 bases. The CDR3 totals 14 residues. Per the germline V gene, CDR1 is MNHNS and CDR2 is SASEGT. The CDR3 reads CASSEWDNPYEQYF. For the CDR3, the DNA is TGTGCCAGCAGTGAATGGGACAACCCCTACGAGCAGTACTTC.

The J gene is TRBJ2-7, the V gene TRBV4-2, with 8 bases fitting TRBD2. The germline V gene encodes CDR1 LGHNA and CDR2 YNFKEQ. The V and J ends lost 2 bases and 3 bases, in that order; junction bases with no gene match: 6. The CDR3 totals 15 residues. CDR3 nucleotide sequence: TGTGCCAGCAGCCAAAGCTCCGCGGGGGGCTACGAGCAGTACTTC. Residues: CASSQSSAGGYEQYF.

The genes are TRBV7-2 and TRBJ2-2; 11 nucleotides match TRBD2. Germline values: CDR1 SGHTA, CDR2 FQGNSA. The V and J ends lost 2 bases and 8 bases, in that order; junction bases with no gene match: 7. The CDR3 is made up of 16 amino acids. The CDR3 nucleotides read TGTGCCAGCAGCTTATCCATAGCGGGGGGGCTGGGGGAGCTGTTTTTT. Its protein product is CASSLSIAGGLGELFF.

This clone turned up a few times. J is TRBJ2-1 and V is TRBV25-1; D possibly corresponds to TRBD1 (6 bases). V lost 0 bases, J lost 5 bases, and 11 bases lay in between. This CDR3 has 15 residues. Germline assignment: CDR1 MGHDK and CDR2 SYGVNS. CDR3: CASSEYGTGNNEQFF. The DNA of the CDR3 is TGTGCCAGCAGTGAATACGGTACAGGGAACAATGAGCAGTTCTTC.

The J gene is TRBJ1-1, the V gene TRBV7-6; 8 nucleotides match TRBD1. This CDR3 has 14 residues. Germline CDR1 and CDR2: SGHVS and FNYEAQ. V shed 5 bases and J 5 bases; nucleotides not matched to a gene: 7. CDR3 protein: CASSDRGSVTEAFF. The DNA for the CDR3 is TGTGCCAGCAGCGACAGGGGCTCGGTTACTGAAGCTTTCTTT.

J is TRBJ2-7 and V is TRBV7-2, with TRBD1 matching over 9 bases. After removal of 5 bases from V and 6 bases from J, the junction contained 5 bases not matched to a gene. CDR1 and CDR2 (germline): SGHTA, FQGNSA. The CDR3 runs to 13 residues. The CDR3 loop is CASSTRDRAEQYF. The CDR3 DNA is TGTGCCAGCAGCACCCGGGACAGGGCCGAGCAGTACTTC.

The chain employs TRBV9 and TRBJ1-6; D call uncertain. CDR3 length: 14 amino acids. Germline V CDR1 and CDR2: SGDLS, YYNGEE. V lost 0 bases, J lost 7 bases, and 8 bases lay in between. CDR3 coding DNA: TGTGCCAGCAGCGTAGCTTCTATCAATTCACCCCTCCACTTT. As protein: CASSVASINSPLHF. The whole variable domain, remainder taken from reference TRBV9 and TRBJ1-6, is DSGVTQTPKHLITATGQRVTLRCSPRSGDLSVYWYQQSLDQGLQFLIQYYNGEERAKGNILERFSAQQFPDLHSELNLSSLELGDSALYFCASSVASINSPLHFGNGTRLTVT.

This clone was seen just once. The chain combines TRBV9 with TRBJ1-4; 7 positions match TRBD1. V shed 4 bases, J shed 6 bases, and the junction held 9 bases outside the gene matches. Germline V lookup: CDR1 SGDLS, CDR2 YYNGEE. The CDR3 has 15 amino acids. The CDR3 region has the DNA TGTGCCAGCAGCTTATCTGGACAGGTGGATGAAAAACTGTTTTTT. This encodes CASSLSGQVDEKLFF. The full variable domain, its missing parts supplied by reference TRBV9 and TRBJ1-4, is DSGVTQTPKHLITATGQRVTLRCSPRSGDLSVYWYQQSLDQGLQFLIQYYNGEERAKGNILERFSAQQFPDLHSELNLSSLELGDSALYFCASSLSGQVDEKLFFGSGTQLSVL.

This clone was detected only once. The chain carries TRBV7-9 and TRBJ1-1; maybe TRBD1 (5 bases). Germline CDR1 reads SEHNR; CDR2 reads FQNEAQ (reference sequence). The length of the CDR3 is 14 residues. With 5 bases removed from V and 5 bases from J, the gap between germline ends came to 15 bases. The DNA for the CDR3 is TGTGCCAGCAGCCGGGGGGGAGGTTGGACTGAAGCTTTCTTT. Its protein is CASSRGGGWTEAFF.

V gene TRBV4-3 combines with J gene TRBJ1-1; D is possibly TRBD1 (6 bases). The V gene's germline CDR1 is LGHNA and CDR2 YSLEER. Deletions cut 1 base from V and 5 bases from J, with 20 bases between. CDR3 length: 17 amino acids. The CDR3 coding sequence is TGCGCCAGCAGCCAAGTTACCATCCGGGACATTGCTACTGAAGCTTTCTTT. Its protein is CASSQVTIRDIATEAFF.

The V call is TRBV6-5, the J call TRBJ1-1; no clear D gene. There are 15 residues in the CDR3. In germline, CDR1 is MNHEY, CDR2 SVGAGI. V was pared by 0 bases and J by 1 base, with 9 bases between. This CDR3 reads CASSYSRLTNTEAFF. In DNA form, the CDR3 reads TGTGCCAGCAGTTACTCGAGACTTACGAACACTGAAGCTTTCTTT.

The chain couples TRBV5-1 to TRBJ2-7; TRBD2 agrees at 12 bases. Germline V gives CDR1 SGHRS, CDR2 YFSETQ. This CDR3 is 15 amino acids long. Trimming at V came to 3 bases and at J to 6 bases, leaving 7 bases not matched to a gene. The CDR3 spells CASSSQTSGGGEQYF. For the CDR3, the DNA is TGCGCCAGCAGCTCTCAGACTAGCGGGGGAGGCGAGCAGTACTTC.

This clone was picked up a small number of times. The rearrangement joins TRBV6-1 to TRBJ1-5, with D maybe TRBD1 (6 bases). CDR1 is MNHNS, CDR2 SASEGT, per germline. The CDR3 is made up of 14 amino acids. V was trimmed by 5 bases and J by 2 bases, leaving 10 bases between them. The CDR3 reads CASSSRQGNQPQHF. As DNA, the CDR3 is TGTGCCAGCAGTTCCCGACAGGGCAATCAGCCCCAGCATTTT.